The 15 T cell receptor beta chains below were found in one sample sequenced in a study of radiotherapy plus CTLA-4 blockade in lung cancer. Measured with immunoSEQ multiplex PCR; TCRdb has only the in-frame clones, and not every one. Here the sample spans 50,000 to 65,000 clones, about 80% being singletons. Specimen: peripheral blood, collected from a patient treated with radiotherapy plus ipilimumab. These receptors were obtained from a human donor with non-small cell lung cancer whose response to radiotherapy plus ipilimumab could not be evaluated.

The chain employs TRBV7-2 and TRBJ1-2; possible D gene TRBD1, 6 bases. Germline V lookup: CDR1 SGHTA, CDR2 FQGNSA. V lost 1 base to trimming and J lost 8 bases, with 17 bases between them. The CDR3 has 15 residues. Here the CDR3 reads CASSLDSRAGVGYTF. The CDR3 DNA reads TGTGCCAGCAGCTTAGATAGTAGGGCAGGGGTCGGCTACACCTTC.

This clone turned up a few times. The genes are TRBV6-4 and TRBJ2-3, with D perhaps matching TRBD2 (6 bases). Germline loops: CDR1 MRHNA, CDR2 SNTAGT. The CDR3 contains 15 residues. Trimming removed 5 bases at V and 2 bases at J, with 14 bases between. The CDR3 is CASSTSGATTDTQYF. The DNA for the CDR3 is TGTGCCAGCAGTACCTCGGGAGCCACCACAGATACGCAGTATTTT.

This clone came up once. The chain couples TRBV19 to TRBJ2-7, with TRBD1 as a possible D gene (5 bases). The CDR3 runs to 15 residues. The germline CDR1 and CDR2 sequences are LNHDA and SQIVND (reference sequence). V was cut by 3 bases and J by 2 bases, with 14 bases left in between. This chain's CDR3 is CASSMSAGRAYEQYF. DNA for the CDR3: TGTGCCAGTAGTATGTCGGCAGGGCGAGCCTACGAGCAGTACTTC.

V gene TRBV29-1 combines with J gene TRBJ2-7; maybe TRBD1 (6 bases). Germline CDR1 and CDR2: SQVTM and ANQGSEA. The V end lost 4 bases, the J end lost 2 bases, and 9 bases lay between the germline ends. The CDR3 is made up of 12 amino acids. The CDR3 DNA is TGCAGCGTTGCAGGGGCCCCCTACGAGCAGTACTTC. Its protein product is CSVAGAPYEQYF.

Only a few counts were recorded for this clone. This chain links TRBV5-1 with TRBJ1-5; the match to TRBD1 covers 10 bases. Germline V CDR1 and CDR2: SGHRS, YFSETQ. After removal of 0 bases from V and 6 bases from J, the junction contained 3 bases not matched to a gene. This CDR3 has 15 amino acids. CDR3 DNA: TGCGCCAGCAGCTTGGTTGGGGACAGGGGTCAGCCCCAGCATTTT. Encoded protein: CASSLVGDRGQPQHF.

Here the CDR3 DNA reads TGCGCCAGCAGCTCCGGCCCAGGGTCGGGCGAGCAGTACTTC. This gives the protein CASSSGPGSGEQYF. The chain recombines TRBV5-1 with TRBJ2-7; D may be TRBD1 (5 bases). Per the germline V gene, CDR1 is SGHRS and CDR2 is YFSETQ. V was pared by 3 bases and J by 6 bases, with 16 bases between. This CDR3 has 14 residues.

This chain connects TRBV27 to TRBJ2-1; 7 bases align to TRBD1. This CDR3 has 16 amino acids. CDR1 MNHEY and CDR2 SMNVEV come from the germline V gene (reference sequence). V trimming: 2 bases; J trimming: 4 bases; junction bases outside the gene matches: 8. CDR3 sequence: CASSLGMRGQYNEQFF. CDR3 nucleotide sequence: TGTGCCAGCAGTTTAGGGATGAGGGGGCAGTACAATGAGCAGTTCTTC.

V and J are TRBV11-3 and TRBJ2-2; D remains unclear. The germline CDR1 and CDR2 sequences are SGHNT and YENEEA. The ends were cut back, 2 bases at V and 6 bases at J, with 10 bases in the middle. The CDR3 totals 14 residues. This CDR3 is CASSLQYPAGELFF. In DNA, the CDR3 is TGTGCCAGCAGCTTACAATACCCAGCCGGGGAGCTGTTTTTT.

This chain connects TRBV10-3 to TRBJ2-1; a weak D match, TRBD1 (7 bases). Germline CDR1 is ENHRY and CDR2 is SYGVKD. The V and J ends lost 7 bases and 9 bases respectively, with 25 bases between them. CDR3 length: 16 residues. In DNA form, the CDR3 reads TGTGCCATCACCACCAGGGGGATGGAGGGGGCCGGTGAGCAGTTCTTC. The encoded protein is CAITTRGMEGAGEQFF.

This clone has a handful of counts. The V gene is TRBV6-1, the J gene TRBJ1-5; D is undetermined. The CDR3 sequence is 17 residues long. The V end was cut by 4 bases, the J end by 0 bases, with 16 bases between. Per germline, CDR1 MNHNS and CDR2 SASEGT. This chain's CDR3 is CASSAGRVPYSNQPQHF. The CDR3 coding sequence is TGTGCCAGCAGTGCCGGGAGGGTTCCATATAGCAATCAGCCCCAGCATTTT.

The chain is built from TRBV6-6 and TRBJ1-2; D is ambiguous. Germline-derived CDR1 and CDR2 are MNHNY and SVGAGI (reference sequence). V lost 7 bases to trimming and J lost 7 bases, with 19 bases between them. CDR3 length: 14 amino acids. The chain's CDR3 is CASTPPGEGGGYTF. Written as DNA, the CDR3 is TGTGCCAGCACCCCACCCGGGGAGGGCGGTGGCTACACCTTC.

This clone was picked up one time. This chain joins TRBV7-8 and TRBJ2-7, with D perhaps TRBD1 (5 bases). Trimming cost V 5 bases and J 5 bases, with 13 bases left between them. The germline gives CDR1 SGHVS, CDR2 FQNEAQ. This CDR3 has 13 amino acids. CDR3 protein: CASSPKLGDEQYF. The DNA of the CDR3 is TGTGCCAGCAGCCCTAAGTTAGGGGACGAGCAGTACTTC.

The rearrangement joins TRBV7-2 to TRBJ1-3, with TRBD1 identical over 7 bases. Germline loops: CDR1 SGHTA, CDR2 FQGNSA. Unmatched junction bases numbered 4, after V lost 4 bases and J lost 4 bases. This CDR3 contains 14 residues. The CDR3 region is CASSSRDRGNTIYF. The CDR3 nucleotides read TGTGCCAGCAGCTCCCGGGACAGAGGAAACACCATATATTTT.

The chain combines TRBV19 with TRBJ1-1; D perhaps matches TRBD1 (6 bases). The CDR3 covers 15 residues. Deletions cut 6 bases from V and 6 bases from J, with 20 bases between. Looked up from germline, CDR1 is LNHDA and CDR2 is SQIVND (reference sequence). The chain's CDR3 is CASSRNTGFSAEAFF. Here the CDR3 DNA reads TGTGCCAGTAGCCGTAACACAGGGTTTAGCGCTGAAGCTTTCTTT.

This chain joins TRBV28 and TRBJ1-5, with a weak D call TRBD1 (5 bases). Trimming removed 2 bases from V and 6 bases from J, with 11 bases in between. The germline V gene encodes CDR1 MDHEN and CDR2 SYDVKM. The CDR3 loop spans 14 amino acids. The CDR3 is CASSLGQGIQPQHF. DNA of the CDR3: TGTGCCAGCAGTTTAGGGCAGGGAATTCAGCCCCAGCATTTT.